A single sample gave rise to the 24 T cell receptor beta chains below, sequenced in a study of long-term antiretroviral therapy in people with HIV (dated by TCRdb to the early 2020s). The immunoSEQ hsTCRB v3.0 assay was used at survey level resolution to sequence the TRB variable region. This is the immuneACCESS table as TCRdb keeps it, with only in-frame sequences that have V and J called. A part of the clones is gone; compared with another copy, unresolved V genes explain less than half, and the rest is unexplained. The sample table lists under 50,000 clones, around 85% of them with a count of one. The ten biggest clones cover over 5.5% of the sample. The sequencing here drew on unsorted PBMCs, taken 3.1 years after starting antiretroviral therapy. The receptors originated from a woman in her forties or fifties with HIV.

The chain joins TRBV6-5 to TRBJ1-2; 8 bases agree with TRBD1. From germline, CDR1 is MNHEY and CDR2 SVGAGI. The CDR3 length is 13 residues. V shed 6 bases, J shed 8 bases, and the junction held 8 bases outside the gene matches. The CDR3 bases are TGTGCCAGCAGAACTGGGACAGGTCAGGGCTACACCTTC. Translation: CASRTGTGQGYTF.

This clone was detected a few times. The chain recombines TRBV19 with TRBJ1-1; D is uncertain. Germline values: CDR1 LNHDA, CDR2 SQIVND (reference sequence). The CDR3 is 14 amino acids. The germline V and J ends were trimmed by 0 bases and 4 bases, with 9 bases remaining between them. CDR3 protein: CASSIDRVGTEAFF. Here the CDR3 DNA reads TGTGCCAGTAGTATAGACCGGGTGGGCACTGAAGCTTTCTTT.

The V gene is TRBV5-4, the J gene TRBJ2-3; the match to TRBD2 covers 12 bases. Germline assignment: CDR1 SGHNT and CDR2 YYREEE (reference sequence). Trimming cost V 4 bases and J 8 bases; bases outside gene matches: 8. The CDR3 runs 15 residues. The CDR3 loop reads CASSDLAGGPSTQYF. The CDR3 DNA sequence: TGTGCCAGCAGCGATCTAGCGGGGGGGCCCTCTACGCAGTATTTT.

The rearrangement uses TRBV10-3 and TRBJ1-1; possibly TRBD1 for D (5 bases). The V end was cut by 4 bases, the J end by 5 bases, with 14 bases between. Germline V gene data show CDR1 as ENHRY and CDR2 as SYGVKD. The CDR3 consists of 14 residues. The CDR3 DNA reads TGTGCCATCAGTGTTCGGGGGGAGGAAACTGAAGCTTTCTTT. Its protein product is CAISVRGEETEAFF.

The chain has TRBV14 and TRBJ1-1; D perhaps matches TRBD1 (5 bases). V lost 2 bases, J lost 0 bases, and 7 bases lay in between. The V gene's germline CDR1 is SGHDN and CDR2 FVKESK. The CDR3 is 14 amino acids. The CDR3 region is CASSQWGVNTEAFF. For the CDR3, the DNA is TGTGCCAGCAGCCAATGGGGGGTGAACACTGAAGCTTTCTTT.

The V gene is TRBV6-5, the J gene TRBJ2-5, with a weak D call TRBD2 (6 bases). The J call could be wrong; TRBJ2-7 is a better fit for the DNA end. Per germline, CDR1 MNHEY and CDR2 SVGAGI. The CDR3 is made up of 15 amino acids. The CDR3 nucleotides read TGTGCCAGCAGTCGCATCAGGAGGGTGGGAGACGAGCAGTACTTC. It is translated as CASSRIRRVGDEQYF.

CDR3 DNA: TGTGCCACCAGCAGGCCGACTAGCGGTTCCTACAATGAGCAGTTCTTC. It specifies CATSRPTSGSYNEQFF. J is TRBJ2-1 and V is TRBV15; 9 bases fit TRBD2. Trimming took 3 bases from V and 1 from J; bases not matched to a gene: 4. This CDR3 spans 16 amino acids. Germline lookup yields CDR1 LNHNV and CDR2 YYDKDF (reference sequence).

Only a few counts were recorded for this clone. In nucleotides, the CDR3 is TGTGCCAGAATCGGGGACAGATCGGATGGCTACACCTTC. Its protein is CARIGDRSDGYTF. This chain links TRBV5-3 with TRBJ1-2; 7 nucleotides agree with TRBD1. TRBV5-3 is an ORF, with its function uncertain. This CDR3 contains 13 residues. Unmatched junction bases numbered 8, after V lost 6 bases and J lost 6 bases.

V is TRBV10-2 and J is TRBJ2-7, with 8 bases aligning to TRBD1. There are 15 residues in the CDR3. Per the germline V gene, CDR1 is WSHSY and CDR2 is SAAADI. Germline trimming cut 2 bases from V and 9 bases from J; bases unmatched to any gene: 12. The CDR3 loop is CASSERGTGPGRQYF. The CDR3 region has the DNA TGCGCCAGCAGTGAGAGGGGGACAGGACCGGGGCGGCAGTACTTC.

This clone was recorded once. This sequence joins TRBV2 and TRBJ1-1; 9 bases agree with TRBD1. The CDR3 runs to 14 residues. V shed 4 bases, J shed 1 base, and the junction held 1 base outside the gene matches. In germline, CDR1 is SNHLY, CDR2 FYNNEI. CDR3 protein: CASSGTGANTEAFF. CDR3 DNA: TGTGCCAGCAGTGGGACAGGGGCGAACACTGAAGCTTTCTTT.

The chain links TRBV9 to TRBJ2-1; maybe TRBD2 (5 bases). This CDR3 comprises 16 residues. V was clipped by 3 bases and J by 0 bases, with 13 bases between them. The germline CDR1 and CDR2 sequences are SGDLS and YYNGEE. Here the CDR3 reads CASSAGISGSYNEQFF. CDR3 bases: TGTGCCAGCAGCGCCGGGATTTCGGGCTCCTACAATGAGCAGTTCTTC.

This chain joins TRBV7-6 and TRBJ2-7, with D possibly being TRBD1 (5 bases). Germline V gives CDR1 SGHVS, CDR2 FNYEAQ. The CDR3 is 15 residues long. Deletions cut 1 base from V and 0 bases from J, with 10 bases between. CDR3 DNA sequence: TGTGCCAGCAGCTTAGATCTGGGGCCCTCCTACGAGCAGTACTTC. Translation gives CASSLDLGPSYEQYF.

This clone was detected only a few times. This rearrangement joins TRBV29-1 to TRBJ2-7; no firm D call. Looked up from germline, CDR1 is SQVTM and CDR2 is ANQGSEA. CDR3 size: 12 residues. V was shortened by 1 base and J by 9 bases, with 13 bases between the two germline ends. The CDR3 DNA reads as TGCAGCGTTGAAGTCTGGGGAAAGGGGCAGTACTTC. Translation gives CSVEVWGKGQYF.

V gene TRBV5-5 combines with J gene TRBJ2-5; 7 bases are shared with TRBD2. V shed 6 bases, J shed 3 bases, and the junction held 11 bases outside the gene matches. CDR3 length: 15 residues. Germline assignment: CDR1 SGHKS and CDR2 YYEKEE (reference sequence). CDR3 residues: CASTRREGREETQYF. CDR3 nucleotides: TGTGCCAGCACTAGGAGGGAGGGTAGGGAAGAGACCCAGTACTTC.

The chain combines TRBV5-1 with TRBJ2-2; possibly TRBD2 for D (5 bases). There are 15 residues in the CDR3. V shed 0 bases and J shed 6 bases, with 12 bases lying between them. The germline V gene encodes CDR1 SGHRS and CDR2 YFSETQ. The CDR3 DNA sequence: TGCGCCAGCAGCTTGGCCCTAGCCGAAGCCGGGGAGCTGTTTTTT. Protein product: CASSLALAEAGELFF.

This clone was detected only a few times. The rearrangement uses TRBV2 and TRBJ1-5; 7 bases fit TRBD1. Germline V gene lookup returns CDR1 SNHLY and CDR2 FYNNEI. V shed 6 bases, J shed 7 bases, and the junction held 6 bases outside the gene matches. CDR3 length: 13 amino acids. The CDR3 region is CASRGEGAQPQHF. The CDR3 nucleotides are TGTGCCAGCAGGGGCGAGGGGGCCCAGCCCCAGCATTTT.

CDR3: CASSIAGVHGYTF. For the CDR3, the DNA is TGTGCCAGTAGTATCGCAGGGGTCCATGGCTACACCTTC. The rearrangement links TRBV19 to TRBJ1-2; the D gene is possibly TRBD1 (6 bases). The V end lost 3 bases, the J end lost 6 bases, and 11 bases lay between the germline ends. The CDR3 spans 13 residues. Germline V CDR1 and CDR2: LNHDA, SQIVND (reference sequence).

The chain employs TRBV5-5 and TRBJ1-2; 7 bases agree with TRBD1. The ends lost 1 base at V and 3 bases at J; junction bases unmatched: 0. The CDR3 is 13 amino acids. Germline CDR1 and CDR2: SGHKS and YYEKEE (reference sequence). The CDR3 nucleotides are TGTGCCAGCAGCTTGACAGGGGACTATGGCTACACCTTC. It is translated as CASSLTGDYGYTF.

The chain links TRBV7-2 to TRBJ1-6, with TRBD1 matching over 9 bases. The length of the CDR3 is 15 residues. Germline CDR1 SGHTA, CDR2 FQGNSA. The V segment lost 4 bases and the J segment 11 bases; nucleotides outside the gene matches: 9. The CDR3 DNA reads as TGTGCCAGCAGCTCTGGGGGGACAGGGAATCCACCCCTCCACTTT. Protein sequence: CASSSGGTGNPPLHF.

The CDR3 spells CASSLEFVADTQYF. The CDR3 DNA sequence: TGTGCCAGCAGCTTAGAGTTTGTTGCGGATACGCAGTATTTT. This chain uses TRBV7-2 with TRBJ2-3; D call uncertain. CDR3 length: 14 amino acids. Trimming removed 1 base from V and 6 bases from J, with 11 bases in between. Germline CDR1 reads SGHTA; CDR2 reads FQGNSA.

This chain connects TRBV5-4 to TRBJ1-2; a weak D match, TRBD1 (6 bases). The CDR3 is made up of 13 amino acids. CDR1 and CDR2 (germline): SGHNT, YYREEE (reference sequence). The V end lost 0 bases, the J end lost 6 bases, and 9 bases lay between the germline ends. CDR3 protein: CASSLAGGDGYTF. CDR3 DNA sequence: TGTGCCAGCAGCTTGGCCGGGGGCGATGGCTACACCTTC.

CDR3 in amino acids: CASSLKDTEAFF. CDR3 nucleotides: TGTGCCAGCAGCTTGAAGGACACTGAAGCTTTCTTT. The V gene is TRBV11-3, the J gene TRBJ1-1; no clear D gene. Trimming stripped 3 bases from V and 3 bases from J, with 5 bases between. Germline V gene data show CDR1 as SGHNT and CDR2 as YENEEA. This CDR3 is built from 12 residues.

The chain has TRBV7-2 and TRBJ2-7; the match to TRBD2 covers 11 bases. The V and J ends lost 1 base and 6 bases, in that order; junction bases with no gene match: 5. Looked up from germline, CDR1 is SGHTA and CDR2 is FQGNSA. The CDR3 has 15 residues. In DNA, the CDR3 is TGTGCCAGCAGCTTAGAGGCTAGCGGGGGGTTCGAGCAGTACTTC. Its protein product is CASSLEASGGFEQYF.

V is TRBV7-3 and J is TRBJ2-1; TRBD2 aligns across 11 bases. The CDR3 loop spans 15 amino acids. Germline V lookup: CDR1 SGHTA, CDR2 FQGTGA. J was trimmed by 4 bases and V by 5 bases; bases with no gene match: 4. In nucleotides, the CDR3 is TGTGCCAGCAGCACCCGACTAGCGGGGTACAATGAGCAGTTCTTC. It is translated as CASSTRLAGYNEQFF.